A single sample is the source of the 20 T cell receptor beta chains below, sequenced in a study of T cell responses to AZD1222 COVID-19 vaccine. Profiling relied on immunoSEQ multiplex PCR, and the TCRdb table lists in-frame clones only, not all of them. The table records approximately 130,000 clones, over 85% of them present only once. Sequenced here: peripheral blood, sampled on day 0 of AZD1222 vaccination. These receptors were obtained from an adult in good health.

This chain connects TRBV28 to TRBJ2-2; D is ambiguous. The V and J ends lost 8 bases and 0 bases respectively, with 13 bases between them. The CDR3 has 15 amino acids. CDR1 is MDHEN, CDR2 SYDVKM, per germline. In DNA, the CDR3 is TGTGCCAGCGCTTGTGCCCCCCCGAACACCGGGGAGCTGTTTTTT. It is translated as CASACAPPNTGELFF. Variable domain in full (rest from reference TRBV28 and TRBJ2-2): DVKVTQSSRYLVKRTGEKVFLECVQDMDHENMFWYRQDPGLGLRLIYFSYDVKMKEKGDIPEGYSVSREKKERFSLILESASTNQTSMYLCASACAPPNTGELFFGEGSRLTVL.

The V and J genes are TRBV27 and TRBJ1-5; D remains ambiguous. The germline V gene has CDR1 MNHEY and CDR2 SMNVEV (reference sequence). CDR3 length equals 13 residues. V was pared by 6 bases and J by 5 bases, with 11 bases between. CDR3 coding DNA: TGTGCCAGCAGGGTTCAAGCCCATCAGCCCCAGCATTTT. It codes for CASRVQAHQPQHF.

The chain has TRBV9 and TRBJ1-1; 8 bases are a match to TRBD1. Germline CDR1 and CDR2: SGDLS and YYNGEE. The V segment lost 4 bases and the J segment 10 bases; nucleotides outside the gene matches: 15. The CDR3 sequence is 15 residues long. Here the CDR3 DNA reads TGTGCCAGCAGCCCACTAAAGGTTAGGACAGGGACAGCTTTCTTT. Its translation: CASSPLKVRTGTAFF.

V is TRBV7-2 and J is TRBJ2-7, with D uncertain. The V gene's germline CDR1 is SGHTA and CDR2 FQGNSA. V was pared by 1 base and J by 0 bases, with 10 bases between. CDR3 length: 15 amino acids. The CDR3 nucleotides read TGTGCCAGCAGCTTAGGGGCGGACCGCTCCTACGAGCAGTACTTC. The encoded protein is CASSLGADRSYEQYF.

The rearrangement joins TRBV19 to TRBJ2-2; the D is unclear. The CDR3 sequence is 13 residues long. CDR1 and CDR2 (germline): LNHDA, SQIVND (reference sequence). The V and J ends lost 3 bases and 4 bases respectively, with 6 bases between them. Here the CDR3 reads CASSMSGTGELFF. The CDR3 region has the DNA TGTGCCAGTAGTATGTCCGGCACCGGGGAGCTGTTTTTT.

V usage is TRBV7-9 and J usage is TRBJ1-1; D unresolved. Trimming shortened V by 7 bases and J by 1 base, and 10 bases separated the two germline ends. Germline V CDR1 and CDR2: SEHNR, FQNEAQ (reference sequence). This CDR3 has 13 amino acids. CDR3 nucleotides: TGTGCCAGCAACCCTCCCCGGAACACTGAAGCTTTCTTT. It specifies CASNPPRNTEAFF.

The chain is built from TRBV7-3 and TRBJ2-3, with unresolved D. V gave up 4 bases and J gave up 2 bases, with 7 bases separating them. There are 13 residues in the CDR3. Per the germline V gene, CDR1 is SGHTA and CDR2 is FQGTGA. In DNA form, the CDR3 reads TGTGCCAGCAGCTCGACCCCCACAGATACGCAGTATTTT. Amino acid sequence: CASSSTPTDTQYF.

The V and J genes are TRBV3-1 (or the pseudogene TRBV3-2) and TRBJ1-1; D gene unclear. There are 14 residues in the CDR3. Per the germline V gene, CDR1 is LGHDT and CDR2 is YNNKEL (reference sequence). V dropped 4 bases and J dropped 0 bases, with 9 bases sitting between them. The CDR3 spells CASSRSSMNTEAFF. The CDR3 nucleotides are TGTGCCAGCAGCCGATCAAGTATGAACACTGAAGCTTTCTTT.

The gene calls are TRBV28 and TRBJ1-4, with D hard to call. The CDR3 covers 13 residues. Looked up from germline, CDR1 is MDHEN and CDR2 is SYDVKM. Trimming pared 9 bases from V and 4 bases from J, leaving 12 bases between. This CDR3 reads CASFGVGNEKLFF. As DNA, the CDR3 is TGTGCCAGTTTCGGGGTGGGTAATGAAAAACTGTTTTTT. Drawing the rest from reference TRBV28 and TRBJ1-4, the complete variable domain is DVKVTQSSRYLVKRTGEKVFLECVQDMDHENMFWYRQDPGLGLRLIYFSYDVKMKEKGDIPEGYSVSREKKERFSLILESASTNQTSMYLCASFGVGNEKLFFGSGTQLSVL.

CDR3 region: CASSQGVAGTDTQYF. For the CDR3, the DNA is TGCGCCAGCAGCCAAGGTGTAGCGGGCACAGATACGCAGTATTTT. This rearrangement joins TRBV4-1 to TRBJ2-3; D is possibly TRBD2 (6 bases). Deletions cut 1 base from V and 1 base from J, with 9 bases between. The CDR3 runs 15 residues. Per germline, CDR1 MGHRA and CDR2 YSYEKL.

This clone was seen once. CDR3 region: CASTPNRGYTEAFF. Written as DNA, the CDR3 is TGTGCCAGCACCCCGAACAGGGGTTACACTGAAGCTTTCTTT. J is TRBJ1-1 and V is TRBV28; TRBD1 aligns across 7 bases. CDR1 is MDHEN, CDR2 SYDVKM, per germline. This CDR3 contains 14 residues. V shed 7 bases and J 3 bases; nucleotides not matched to a gene: 8.

J is TRBJ1-1 and V is TRBV3-1 (or the pseudogene TRBV3-2); maybe TRBD1 (5 bases). Trimming cost V 4 bases and J 1 base, with 16 bases left between them. The CDR3 runs 16 residues. From germline, CDR1 is LGHDT and CDR2 YNNKEL (reference sequence). CDR3 DNA sequence: TGTGCCAGCAGCCCCTATTGGGGGGTAACGAACACTGAAGCTTTCTTT. The encoded protein is CASSPYWGVTNTEAFF.

The V and J genes are TRBV6-2 or TRBV6-3 and TRBJ1-1; D call uncertain. Germline V gives CDR1 MNHEY, CDR2 SVGEGT. CDR3 length: 12 amino acids. The V gene lost 6 bases and the J gene lost 6 bases, with 11 bases spanning the gap. DNA of the CDR3: TGTGCCAGCAGCTTCTGGACGGCTGAAGCTTTCTTT. Protein: CASSFWTAEAFF.

V gene TRBV3-1 (or the pseudogene TRBV3-2) combines with J gene TRBJ2-7, with 10 positions matching TRBD2. CDR1 is LGHDT and CDR2 is YNNKEL in the germline V gene (reference sequence). Unmatched junction bases numbered 6, after V lost 1 base and J lost 3 bases. CDR3 length: 16 residues. For the CDR3, the DNA is TGTGCCAGCAGCCAAGTCTCCCTAGCGGGAGTCTACGAGCAGTACTTC. Translation: CASSQVSLAGVYEQYF.

V gene TRBV2 combines with J gene TRBJ2-3, with TRBD1 identical over 7 bases. V trimming: 6 bases; J trimming: 2 bases; junction bases outside the gene matches: 5. CDR1 is SNHLY, CDR2 FYNNEI, per germline. The CDR3 length is 14 residues. The CDR3 DNA follows: TGTGCCAGCAGAACAGGGGTCCTCACAGATACGCAGTATTTT. Amino acids: CASRTGVLTDTQYF. The variable domain in full, completed from reference TRBV2 and TRBJ2-3, reads EPEVTQTPSHQVTQMGQEVILRCVPISNHLYFYWYRQILGQKVEFLVSFYNNEISEKSEIFDDQFSVERPDGSNFTLKIRSTKLEDSAMYFCASRTGVLTDTQYFGPGTRLTVL.

The genes are TRBV14 and TRBJ2-3; TRBD2 matches 13 bases. Germline CDR1 and CDR2: SGHDN and FVKESK. The CDR3 consists of 16 residues. V dropped 1 base and J dropped 5; count of bases not matched to a gene: 3. CDR3 coding DNA: TGTGCCAGCAGCCAAGGACTAGCGGGAGGCAGAGATACGCAGTATTTT. It encodes CASSQGLAGGRDTQYF.

V gene TRBV4-1 combines with J gene TRBJ2-2; D is unresolved. The CDR3 consists of 15 residues. In germline, CDR1 is MGHRA, CDR2 YSYEKL. Trimming cost V 2 bases and J 4 bases, with 11 bases left between them. CDR3 residues: CASSQSSEVTGELFF. CDR3 coding DNA: TGCGCCAGCAGCCAATCCTCGGAAGTCACCGGGGAGCTGTTTTTT.

The chain is built from TRBV19 and TRBJ1-5, with 8 bases that match TRBD1. V trimming: 6 bases; J trimming: 4 bases; junction bases outside the gene matches: 5. CDR3 length: 14 residues. Germline lookup yields CDR1 LNHDA and CDR2 SQIVND (reference sequence). CDR3 protein: CASRAGGLNQPQHF. In DNA form, the CDR3 reads TGTGCCAGTAGGGCAGGGGGCCTTAATCAGCCCCAGCATTTT.

J is TRBJ1-4 and V is TRBV25-1, with no clear D. Germline V gives CDR1 MGHDK, CDR2 SYGVNS. The V gene lost 6 bases and the J gene lost 8 bases, with 13 bases spanning the gap. The CDR3 length is 13 residues. The CDR3, as DNA: TGTGCCAGCAGCCCCGACTTACGGGAAAAACTGTTTTTT. Protein: CASSPDLREKLFF. Supplemented by reference TRBV25-1 and TRBJ1-4, the full variable domain reads EADIYQTPRYLVIGTGKKITLECSQTMGHDKMYWYQQDPGMELHLIHYSYGVNSTEKGDLSSESTVSRIRTEHFPLTLESARPSHTSQYLCASSPDLREKLFFGSGTQLSVL.

The genes are TRBV19 and TRBJ2-1; D is ambiguous. Germline V gene sequence: CDR1 LNHDA, CDR2 SQIVND (reference sequence). The CDR3 consists of 14 residues. V lost 7 bases and J 0 bases, leaving 10 bases between the germline ends. The CDR3 spells CASTSWGSYNEQFF. The CDR3 region has the DNA TGTGCCAGTACTTCCTGGGGCTCCTACAATGAGCAGTTCTTC.